This T cell receptor beta chain was identified in a study of long-term antiretroviral therapy in people with HIV. Trimming removed 4 bases at V and 2 bases at J, with 15 bases between. CDR3 length equals 15 residues. The germline V gene has CDR1 LGHNA and CDR2 YSLEER. An immunoSEQ assay, version v3.0, was performed at survey level. The protocol was immunoSEQ multiplex PCR, while the TCRdb copy is restricted to in-frame clones and leaves out a portion. The sample includes 15,000 to 20,000 clones, more than 85% of them seen just once. This clonotype was obtained from a woman aged 40 to 49 with HIV. The chain links TRBV4-3 to TRBJ2-7, with a tentative D call TRBD2 (5 bases). The sequencing here drew on unsorted PBMCs, taken 0.6 years after starting antiretroviral therapy. CDR3 coding DNA: TGCGCCAGCAGCCCAGAGGCTGGGAGACCCTACGAGCAGTACTTC. Translation: CASSPEAGRPYEQYF.